Listed below are T cell receptor beta chains from one sample, sequenced in a study of shared clonotypes between healthy human individuals. Assay: immunoSEQ multiplex PCR; the TCRdb copy retains only in-frame clones and omits some. This sample carries about 450,000 clones, about 80% of them seen once, and the ten largest clones take 10% to 15%. The specimen was PBMCs. The receptor set was obtained from a woman aged 40 to 55 in good health. Some clones in this sample may be carry-over from other donors' samples. Each CDR3 is given with its conserved first and last residue. D genes are given only for firm matches. Clone sizes are given selectively: once, few, many, or a class where the clone is expanded.

TRBV5-1	TRBJ1-4	-	-	CASSFGGRTTNEKLFF	TGCGCCAGCAGCTTTGGAGGGCGAACAACTAATGAAAAACTGTTTTTT
TRBV14	TRBJ2-3	-	TRBD2	CASRSGGTDTQYF	TGTGCCAGCCGGAGCGGGGGCACAGATACGCAGTATTTT
TRBV7-2	TRBJ1-1	once	TRBD1	CASSSTGVNTEAFF	TGTGCCAGCAGCTCGACAGGGGTGAACACTGAAGCTTTCTTT
TRBV2	TRBJ1-1	-	TRBD1	CASSDDRGSTEAFF	TGTGCCAGCAGTGACGACAGGGGTAGCACTGAAGCTTTCTTT
TRBV6-5	TRBJ1-4	-	-	CASSFRVKEKLFF	TGTGCCAGCAGTTTCAGGGTAAAAGAAAAACTGTTTTTT
TRBV6-5	TRBJ2-2	few	-	CASRGQPEAGELFF	TGTGCCAGCAGAGGGCAGCCGGAGGCCGGGGAGCTGTTTTTT
TRBV11-2	TRBJ2-1	-	TRBD2	CASSLVAGVYNEQFF	TGTGCCAGCAGCTTAGTAGCGGGAGTATACAATGAGCAGTTCTTC
TRBV2	TRBJ2-3	-	-	CASSPGAGWYTQYF	TGTGCCAGCAGTCCGGGGGCCGGATGGTATACGCAGTATTTT
TRBV28	TRBJ2-3	-	-	CASSPETDTQYF	TGTGCCAGCAGCCCGGAGACAGATACGCAGTATTTT
TRBV9	TRBJ2-5	-	-	CASSVGGASNQETQYF	TGTGCCAGCAGCGTAGGGGGGGCATCAAACCAAGAGACCCAGTACTTC
TRBV28	TRBJ2-3	-	-	CASATPHYTSTDTQYF	TGTGCCAGCGCCACCCCCCACTACACCAGCACAGATACGCAGTATTTT
TRBV9	TRBJ2-7	-	-	CASSGPGGLSYEQYF	TGTGCCAGCAGCGGCCCCGGGGGGCTCTCCTACGAGCAGTACTTC
TRBV28	TRBJ2-1	-	TRBD2	CASSTIAGGLNEQFF	TGTGCCAGCAGCACTATAGCGGGAGGGCTCAATGAGCAGTTCTTC
TRBV7-2	TRBJ2-7	-	TRBD2	CASSSGLAGLYEQYF	TGTGCCAGCAGCTCGGGACTAGCGGGCTTGTACGAGCAGTACTTC
TRBV9	TRBJ2-3	-	-	CASSVVSGQSTDTQYF	TGTGCCAGCAGCGTAGTGTCGGGGCAGAGCACAGATACGCAGTATTTT
TRBV2	TRBJ1-1	-	-	CASSGRKGGTEAFF	TGTGCCAGCAGTGGGAGGAAGGGGGGCACTGAAGCTTTCTTT
TRBV11-2	TRBJ2-1	-	TRBD2	CASSLDGPSGRARQFF	TGTGCCAGCAGCTTAGATGGCCCTAGCGGGAGGGCCCGGCAGTTCTTC
TRBV7-3	TRBJ2-2	-	TRBD1	CASSLTGGDTGELFF	TGTGCCAGCAGCTTAACAGGGGGCGACACCGGGGAGCTGTTTTTT
TRBV30	TRBJ2-7	-	TRBD1	CAWRDQGAYEQYF	TGTGCCTGGAGGGATCAGGGGGCCTACGAGCAGTACTTC
TRBV28	TRBJ2-7	-	TRBD1	CATETGGGRSYEQYF	TGTGCCACCGAGACAGGGGGCGGGAGGTCCTACGAGCAGTACTTC
TRBV10-1	TRBJ2-7	-	-	CASSGQGLNEQYF	TGCGCCAGCAGTGGTCAGGGACTTAACGAGCAGTACTTC
TRBV5-4	TRBJ1-3	-	-	CASSLDSFPGNTIYF	TGTGCCAGCAGCCTGGACAGTTTTCCTGGAAACACCATATATTTT
TRBV19	TRBJ1-1	once	-	CASKPGGQNTEAFF	TGTGCCAGCAAGCCAGGTGGGCAGAACACTGAAGCTTTCTTT
TRBV6-5	TRBJ2-1	few	-	CASSYVGGSREQFF	TGTGCCAGCAGTTACGTCGGGGGATCTCGAGAGCAGTTCTTC
TRBV7-9	TRBJ2-7	-	TRBD1	CASSFGPKGQGRYEQYF	TGTGCCAGCAGCTTTGGCCCCAAAGGACAGGGGAGGTACGAGCAGTACTTC
TRBV28	TRBJ2-1	-	TRBD2	CASKESSGRTPTYNEQFF	TGTGCCAGCAAAGAATCTAGCGGGAGGACGCCGACCTACAATGAGCAGTTCTTC
TRBV7-9	TRBJ2-1	-	-	CASSPDPGAGRDEQFF	TGTGCCAGCAGCCCCGACCCGGGGGCGGGAAGGGATGAGCAGTTCTTC
TRBV7-9	TRBJ2-2	-	TRBD2	CASSLIREGRKTGELFF	TGTGCCAGCAGCTTAATCCGGGAGGGCCGGAAAACCGGGGAGCTGTTTTTT
TRBV30	TRBJ1-4	few	-	CAWTAGYNEKLFF	TGTGCCTGGACGGCCGGTTATAATGAAAAACTGTTTTTT
TRBV30	TRBJ2-2	-	-	CAWSSSPNTGELFF	TGTGCCTGGAGTTCATCTCCGAACACCGGGGAGCTGTTTTTT
TRBV6-1	TRBJ2-5	-	-	CASRRQETQYF	TGTGCCAGCAGGCGACAAGAGACCCAGTACTTC
TRBV5-6	TRBJ2-1	once	-	CASSLLLTARDEQFF	TGCGCCAGCAGCTTATTGCTGACAGCCAGGGATGAGCAGTTCTTC
TRBV30	TRBJ1-2	-	TRBD1	CAWSVPPTGGGYTF	TGTGCCTGGAGTGTACCCCCTACAGGGGGAGGCTACACCTTC
TRBV28	TRBJ2-2	-	-	CASTGNTGELFF	TGTGCCAGCACGGGGAACACCGGGGAGCTGTTTTTT
TRBV18	TRBJ2-1	-	-	CASSPPMAGRYNEQFF	TGTGCCAGCTCACCACCTATGGCAGGGCGCTACAATGAGCAGTTCTTC
TRBV28	TRBJ2-7	-	-	CASSTQLEQYF	TGTGCCAGCAGTACTCAACTCGAGCAGTACTTC
TRBV27	TRBJ2-1	many	TRBD2	CASKPLAGESNEQFF	TGTGCCAGCAAACCACTAGCGGGAGAGAGCAATGAGCAGTTCTTC
TRBV11-2	TRBJ2-5	many	-	CASSLVAGPAGSQYF	TGTGCCAGCAGCTTAGTTGCAGGGCCGGCAGGGTCCCAGTACTTC
TRBV7-9	TRBJ2-7	-	-	CASSIQGGEQYF	TGTGCCAGCAGCATACAAGGGGGCGAGCAGTACTTC
TRBV7-3	TRBJ2-1	once	TRBD2	CASSLTGTSDEQFF	TGTGCCAGCAGCTTAACCGGGACTAGCGATGAGCAGTTCTTC
TRBV27	TRBJ2-1	few	TRBD1	CASSLYPTGRANEQFF	TGTGCCAGCAGTTTGTACCCGACAGGGAGAGCCAATGAGCAGTTCTTC
TRBV7-3	TRBJ1-2	few	TRBD1	CASSMTGGSGYTF	TGTGCCAGCAGCATGACAGGGGGCTCTGGCTACACCTTC
TRBV18	TRBJ2-7	once	TRBD2	CASSWGPGTSGNEQYF	TGTGCCAGCTCATGGGGTCCCGGGACTAGCGGGAACGAGCAGTACTTC
TRBV9	TRBJ2-1	-	TRBD2	CASSVAWGGYNEQFF	TGTGCCAGCAGCGTAGCGTGGGGGGGATACAATGAGCAGTTCTTC
TRBV7-6	TRBJ2-5	-	TRBD2	CASSPVGLAGGETQYF	TGTGCCAGCAGCCCCGTCGGGCTAGCGGGAGGAGAGACCCAGTACTTC
TRBV28	TRBJ1-4	-	TRBD1	CASSSQRGGVGKLFF	TGTGCCAGCAGTTCCCAAAGAGGGGGCGTGGGAAAACTGTTTTTT
TRBV11-1	TRBJ2-6	-	-	CASSLGASGANVLTF	TGTGCCAGCAGCTTGGGGGCCTCTGGGGCCAACGTCCTGACTTTC
TRBV21-1	TRBJ2-4	few	-	CASSKGEERAKNIQYF	TGTGCCAGCAGCAAGGGGGAGGAGAGGGCCAAAAACATTCAGTACTTC
TRBV5-1	TRBJ2-5	-	-	CASSLAGLEETQYF	TGTGCCAGCAGCTTGGCCGGGTTGGAAGAGACCCAGTACTTC
TRBV28	TRBJ1-5	once	TRBD1	CASRDSGGVNQPQHF	TGTGCCAGCAGAGACTCAGGGGGCGTTAATCAGCCCCAGCATTTT
TRBV19	TRBJ1-5	-	TRBD1	CASSSTGRGRKDQPQHF	TGTGCCAGTAGTTCGACGGGCAGGGGGCGTAAAGATCAGCCCCAGCATTTT
TRBV21-1	TRBJ2-1	-	-	CVGNAGGYNEQFF	TGTGTCGGTAATGCGGGAGGGTACAATGAGCAGTTCTTC
TRBV7-9	TRBJ2-3	-	TRBD2	CASSPDLSGASTDTQYF	TGTGCCAGCAGCCCGGACCTTAGCGGGGCTAGCACAGATACGCAGTATTTT
TRBV25-1	TRBJ2-7	-	TRBD1	CASRAGTGGYYEQYF	TGTGCCAGCAGGGCTGGGACAGGAGGCTACTACGAGCAGTACTTC
TRBV4-1	TRBJ2-7	-	-	CASSSAGDGSEQYF	TGCGCCAGCAGCTCGGCGGGTGACGGATCCGAGCAGTACTTC